This T cell receptor (beta chain) emerged from a study of blood T cell repertoires in COVID-19 (dated by TCRdb to 2018 to 2020). Describing the broader study: Samples from collaborators originated in the United States, Italy and Spain and spanned both the acute and convalescent phases of COVID-19. The prospective study material was composed of cDNA or gDNA derived from T cells, B-cell-depleted T cells, or PBMCs. Subjects who had been exposed to COVID-19, were actively infected with it, or had recovered from it provided the deeply sampled blood TCRbeta repertoires that made up the dataset. A freely available public database, intended as a resource for researchers studying the immune response to SARS-CoV-2, is where the repertoires were released. The samples were drawn from the first 160 participants of the ongoing ImmuneRACE study and from under 1,500 subjects provided by 6 global collaborators. The sample metadata nearly always contained a de-identified subject ID, COVID-19 status, age in years and sex. HLA class I and class II types, where available, came from metadata supplied by the sample provider rather than from assay-based typing. Study-wide findings and limitations: The amount of clinical and demographic metadata varied by source and participant and was provided uncurated.

Whole blood was collected in K2EDTA tubes by collaborating institutions according to the institutions' own protocols. Collaborator samples were shipped for TCRbeta analysis as frozen whole blood, isolated PBMCs, or DNA extracted from either sample type. CDR1 and CDR2 are drawn from the germline V gene: SGHRS, YFSETQ. For this chain, trimming is 6 bases at the V end and 9 bases at the J end, and the number of junction bases without a gene match is 7. The CDR3, from cysteine to phenylalanine, totals 13 residues. The DNA shown is the 39-base CDR3, in frame from base 1. To note about this clone: No antigen is known for it. One base away there is no much larger clone; base qualities are not given.

TCRbeta CDR3 regions were amplified from genomic DNA by means of the immunoSEQ Assay, a bias-controlled multiplex PCR. For the original study's pipeline: The number of nucleated cells in each sample was estimated by amplification of reference gene primers within the assay. To quantify the absolute abundance of each unique TCRbeta CDR3 rearrangement, sequence reads were collapsed and filtered. For each sample, productive Simpson clonality was calculated by taking the square root of Simpson's diversity index across productive rearrangements. In TCRdb, the immuneACCESS table is reduced to in-frame sequences with V and J assigned. These tables do not hold every clone; where another copy was compared, an unresolved V gene accounts for under half, and the others remain unexplained. V and J calls and clone size are those listed in that table; D and trimming were worked out from the DNA. This sample has hundreds of thousands of clones in its table, and over 75% of those were observed once. The ten largest account for approximately 6.1% of the sample.

The V and J genes are TRBV5-1 and TRBJ2-1, with TRBD2 matching 9 junction bases. The sample taken for sequencing was peripheral blood. This sequence was found in a man older than 75 with acute or convalescent COVID-19. DNA sequence: TGCGCCAGCACCGCTAGCGGGATTGGTGAGCAGTTCTTC. This translates into CASTASGIGEQFF.